A single sample gave rise to the 21 T cell receptor beta chains below, sequenced in a study of shared clonotypes between healthy human individuals. Sequencing was performed with immunoSEQ multiplex PCR; in TCRdb, only in-frame clones are kept and a portion is missing. Here the sample spans around 1.6 million clones, 95% to 99% being singletons. Material: naive CD4+ T cells sorted from blood. Sample subset: CD45RA+ positively selected. These receptors were obtained from a man younger than 45 in good health.

The chain employs TRBV9 and TRBJ2-5, with D possibly TRBD1 on 6 matching bases. This CDR3 is 14 amino acids long. The V gene lost 0 bases and the J gene lost 5 bases, with 11 bases spanning the gap. The V gene's germline CDR1 is SGDLS and CDR2 YYNGEE. CDR3 protein: CASSVAGTMETQYF. The DNA of the CDR3 is TGTGCCAGCAGCGTAGCCGGGACAATGGAGACCCAGTACTTC.

In this sample, this clone turned up once. The gene calls are TRBV18 and TRBJ2-5, with no clear D. Per the germline V gene, CDR1 is KGHSH and CDR2 is LQKENI. This CDR3 contains 17 residues. V lost 1 base and J lost 4, with 19 bases in between. The chain's CDR3 is CASSPLASSHFLETQYF. The CDR3 DNA sequence: TGTGCCAGCTCACCACTCGCAAGTAGCCATTTTTTAGAGACCCAGTACTTC. Variable domain in full (rest from reference TRBV18 and TRBJ2-5): NAGVMQNPRHLVRRRGQEARLRCSPMKGHSHVYWYRQLPEEGLKFMVYLQKENIIDESGMPKERFSAEFPKEGPSILRIQQVVRGDSAAYFCASSPLASSHFLETQYFGPGTRLLVL.

The rearrangement joins TRBV10-3 to TRBJ1-3, with D possibly TRBD1 on 6 matching bases. The length of the CDR3 is 15 residues. The germline CDR1 and CDR2 sequences are ENHRY and SYGVKD. V was pared by 6 bases and J by 3 bases, with 15 bases between. The CDR3 DNA reads as TGTGCCATCAGGGATCAGGGGTTATTTGGAAACACCATATATTTT. Translating it yields CAIRDQGLFGNTIYF.

V usage is TRBV7-9 and J usage is TRBJ2-7; D not certain. Germline CDR1 reads SEHNR; CDR2 reads FQNEAQ (reference sequence). The ends were cut back, 0 bases at V and 3 bases at J, with 6 bases in the middle. The CDR3 consists of 13 residues. This CDR3 reads CASSLADGYEQYF. CDR3 coding DNA: TGTGCCAGCAGCTTAGCAGACGGCTACGAGCAGTACTTC.

The rearrangement uses TRBV6-5 and TRBJ2-5, with 9 positions matching TRBD1. The CDR3 consists of 15 residues. Germline assignment: CDR1 MNHEY and CDR2 SVGAGI. Germline trimming cut 4 bases from V and 5 bases from J; bases unmatched to any gene: 8. CDR3: CASSFPGQGGETQYF. CDR3 bases: TGTGCCAGCAGTTTTCCGGGACAGGGCGGGGAGACCCAGTACTTC.

J is TRBJ2-3 and V is TRBV25-1, with 9 bases lining up with TRBD1. This CDR3 contains 14 residues. Germline values: CDR1 MGHDK, CDR2 SYGVNS. Germline trimming cut 4 bases from V and 5 bases from J; bases unmatched to any gene: 4. The CDR3 coding sequence is TGTGCCAGCAGTGTGAGACAGGGGGTAGATACGCAGTATTTT. The encoded protein is CASSVRQGVDTQYF.

The gene calls are TRBV29-1 and TRBJ2-2; possible D gene TRBD1, 5 bases. Deletions cut 2 bases from V and 7 bases from J, with 11 bases between. Germline V CDR1 and CDR2: SQVTM, ANQGSEA. The CDR3 is made up of 13 amino acids. The CDR3 is CSVERQGHGELFF. The CDR3 DNA reads as TGCAGCGTTGAACGGCAGGGCCACGGGGAGCTGTTTTTT.

The chain couples TRBV7-2 to TRBJ2-7; maybe TRBD1 (5 bases). Germline V gives CDR1 SGHTA, CDR2 FQGNSA. CDR3 size: 15 residues. The V end was cut by 4 bases, the J end by 0 bases, with 13 bases between. The CDR3 DNA reads as TGTGCCAGCAGCTCCAGGGCCTCACCCTCCTACGAGCAGTACTTC. This gives the protein CASSSRASPSYEQYF.

The V call is TRBV28, the J call TRBJ1-5; 9 nucleotides match TRBD1. The CDR3 has 16 amino acids. Trimming removed 4 bases from V and 5 bases from J; junction bases left unmatched: 9. Germline V lookup: CDR1 MDHEN, CDR2 SYDVKM. The CDR3 sequence is CASSSPPGQGYQPQHF. DNA for the CDR3: TGTGCCAGCAGTTCCCCCCCGGGACAGGGATATCAGCCCCAGCATTTT.

V and J are TRBV18 and TRBJ2-1, with TRBD1 as a possible D gene (5 bases). CDR1 is KGHSH, CDR2 LQKENI, per germline. Trimming left V 0 bases short and J 10 bases short, with 10 bases between. The CDR3 contains 13 residues. CDR3 residues: CASSPPGQEEQFF. CDR3 nucleotide sequence: TGTGCCAGCTCACCACCGGGGCAAGAAGAGCAGTTCTTC.

This chain links TRBV29-1 with TRBJ2-2; 9 nucleotides align to TRBD1. The trim removed 5 bases at V and 5 bases at J, leaving 15 bases unmatched. CDR3 length equals 17 residues. From germline, CDR1 is SQVTM and CDR2 ANQGSEA. The DNA of the CDR3 is TGCAGCGTTCGGGACAGGGTTAAACGAGGATTTACCGGGGAGCTGTTTTTT. This codes for CSVRDRVKRGFTGELFF.

The genes are TRBV19 and TRBJ1-5; D remains unclear. V was cut by 4 bases and J by 2 bases, with 15 bases left in between. This CDR3 is built from 16 residues. The germline CDR1 and CDR2 sequences are LNHDA and SQIVND (reference sequence). CDR3 protein: CASSNRHQLGNQPQHF. In nucleotides, the CDR3 is TGTGCCAGTAGTAATAGACACCAGTTGGGCAATCAGCCCCAGCATTTT. The entire variable domain, with the rest obtained from reference TRBV19 and TRBJ1-5, is as follows: DGGITQSPKYLFRKEGQNVTLSCEQNLNHDAMYWYRQDPGQGLRLIYYSQIVNDFQKGDIAEGYSVSREKKESFPLTVTSAQKNPTAFYLCASSNRHQLGNQPQHFGDGTRLSIL.

The rearrangement joins TRBV7-2 to TRBJ1-2; D not resolved. The CDR3 has 16 residues. In germline, CDR1 is SGHTA, CDR2 FQGNSA. V lost 1 base and J lost 1, with 13 bases in between. This CDR3 is CASSLDAVRRNYGYTF. CDR3 DNA sequence: TGTGCCAGCAGCTTAGACGCTGTCCGCCGTAACTATGGCTACACCTTC.

This chain connects TRBV18 to TRBJ2-4, with a possible D match to TRBD2 (5 bases). V shed 0 bases and J shed 0 bases, with 12 bases lying between them. Germline V gene lookup returns CDR1 KGHSH and CDR2 LQKENI. The length of the CDR3 is 17 residues. The CDR3 protein is CASSPPQARVAKNIQYF. CDR3 DNA: TGTGCCAGCTCACCACCCCAGGCGCGGGTAGCCAAAAACATTCAGTACTTC. Filled out from reference TRBV18 and TRBJ2-4, the complete variable domain reads NAGVMQNPRHLVRRRGQEARLRCSPMKGHSHVYWYRQLPEEGLKFMVYLQKENIIDESGMPKERFSAEFPKEGPSILRIQQVVRGDSAAYFCASSPPQARVAKNIQYFGAGTRLSVL.

The rearrangement uses TRBV5-1 and TRBJ2-1, with TRBD1 identical over 8 bases. Per germline, CDR1 SGHRS and CDR2 YFSETQ. V lost 4 bases and J lost 4; bases outside the gene matches: 7. The CDR3 is 15 residues long. CDR3 sequence: CASSLYRGDYNEQFF. The DNA for the CDR3 is TGCGCCAGCAGCCTCTACAGGGGGGATTACAATGAGCAGTTCTTC.

Turning to this clone: Other DNA sequences in this sample translate to the same CDR3. This chain uses TRBV19 with TRBJ2-7; a weak D match, TRBD1 (6 bases). Per the germline V gene, CDR1 is LNHDA and CDR2 is SQIVND (reference sequence). V gave up 2 bases and J gave up 1 base, with 9 bases separating them. The CDR3 has 14 residues. The CDR3 nucleotides read TGTGCCAGTAGTATACCCGGGACATCCTACGAGCAGTACTTC. It encodes CASSIPGTSYEQYF.

The chain has TRBV11-2 and TRBJ2-1; D call uncertain. Germline lookup yields CDR1 SGHAT and CDR2 FQNNGV. Trimming left V 5 bases short and J 0 bases short, with 8 bases between. This CDR3 comprises 14 residues. DNA of the CDR3: TGTGCCAGCAGCCAGACTTCCTCCTACAATGAGCAGTTCTTC. Translation: CASSQTSSYNEQFF.

This sequence joins TRBV19 and TRBJ2-3; tentatively, D is TRBD2 (5 bases). The CDR3 runs 15 residues. V was clipped by 6 bases and J by 0 bases, with 13 bases between them. The V gene's germline CDR1 is LNHDA and CDR2 SQIVND (reference sequence). CDR3 sequence: CASRRTGSSTDTQYF. The CDR3 DNA follows: TGTGCCAGTAGAAGGACTGGTTCTAGCACAGATACGCAGTATTTT.

The chain joins TRBV28 to TRBJ1-3; no firm D call. Trimming left V 6 bases short and J 4 bases short, with 7 bases between. The CDR3 has 12 residues. Germline V gives CDR1 MDHEN, CDR2 SYDVKM. CDR3 loop: CASRATGNTIYF. The CDR3 bases are TGTGCCAGCAGGGCGACCGGAAACACCATATATTTT.

The chain links TRBV18 to TRBJ1-3; 10 positions agree with TRBD1. J gave up 2 bases and V 6 bases, and 7 bases lay outside the gene matches. CDR3 length: 16 residues. From germline, CDR1 is KGHSH and CDR2 LQKENI. This CDR3 is CASSQGQGRTGNTIYF. CDR3 nucleotides: TGTGCCAGCTCCCAGGGACAGGGGCGAACTGGAAACACCATATATTTT.

The chain is built from TRBV18 and TRBJ2-2; D not resolved. Trimming shortened V by 2 bases and J by 4 bases, and 11 bases separated the two germline ends. This CDR3 has 15 amino acids. Germline V gene sequence: CDR1 KGHSH, CDR2 LQKENI. Written as DNA, the CDR3 is TGTGCCAGCTCACCAAAGTTAGAGATCACCGGGGAGCTGTTTTTT. This sequence encodes CASSPKLEITGELFF.